This T cell receptor (beta chain) was captured by sequencing in a study of shared clonotypes between healthy human individuals. Study details: Contributing individuals were a couple of females and three males aged 18 to 49.

This clone was detected a few times. Its antigen is as yet unknown. Overall study results and limits: When compared with the clonotypes that were shared by all four sorted-subset donors, the non-shared clonotypes turned out to have lower generation probabilities. Only blood was sampled; tissue repertoires likely differ.

The table came from immunoSEQ multiplex PCR; TCRdb's copy has only in-frame clones and leaves some out. The sample holds about 190,000 clones, approximately 62% seen once. Per the germline V gene, CDR1 is SGHVS and CDR2 is FQNEAQ. V shed 4 bases and J 4 bases; nucleotides not matched to a gene: 9. The length of the CDR3 is 18 residues. This clonotype was sampled from a man under 40 in good health. This sequence joins TRBV7-8 and TRBJ2-5; 16 bases map to TRBD2. The sample taken for sequencing was memory CD4+ T cells sorted from blood. Subset here: CD45RA-negative fraction. CDR3 in DNA: TGTGCCAGCAGCTCATCCGGGACTAGCGGGAGGGAGCTAGAGACCCAGTACTTC. This codes for CASSSSGTSGRELETQYF.